The rows below give T cell receptor beta chains drawn from one sample of a study of blood T cell repertoires in COVID-19. The assay was immunoSEQ multiplex PCR, and TCRdb's table has in-frame clones only and misses some. Among roughly 250,000 clones listed, 80% to 90% were seen once. Source material: PBMCs or T cells enriched from blood (not recorded which). The receptors were sampled from a middle-aged man who had been exposed to COVID-19. Both conserved end residues are part of each CDR3. The D gene is left open where the match is weak. Not every row has a clone size; where given, it reads once, few, many or a size class.

j_call clone_size d_call v_call cdr3_aa cdr3_nt
TRBJ1-2 NA NA TRBV28 CASTPMGTLYTF TGTGCCAGCACCCCCATGGGGACACTCTACACCTTC
TRBJ1-5 NA NA TRBV10-1 CASPKGLTVSNQPQHF TGCGCCAGCCCCAAGGGCCTGACAGTTAGCAATCAGCCCCAGCATTTT
TRBJ2-1 once NA TRBV24-1 CATSDPRSGDNEQFF TGTGCCACCAGTGACCCACGTTCAGGGGACAATGAGCAGTTCTTC
TRBJ1-5 NA TRBD1 TRBV28 CASITGGGSNQPQHF TGTGCCAGCATCACAGGGGGGGGGAGCAATCAGCCCCAGCATTTT
TRBJ2-1 NA NA TRBV19 CASSIRGDNEQFF TGTGCCAGTAGTATCAGGGGCGACAATGAGCAGTTCTTC
TRBJ2-5 NA NA TRBV9 CASSVDRVAQETQYF TGTGCCAGCAGCGTAGACAGGGTCGCACAAGAGACCCAGTACTTC
TRBJ1-3 NA TRBD1 TRBV5-1 CASARTGVSGNTIYF TGCGCCAGCGCGAGGACAGGGGTCTCTGGAAACACCATATATTTT
TRBJ1-2 NA TRBD1 TRBV5-3 CARSQGHDRAVEDGYTF TGTGCCAGAAGTCAAGGCCATGACAGGGCGGTGGAAGATGGCTACACCTTC
TRBJ2-3 NA NA TRBV5-4 CASSSLLAGATDTQYF TGTGCCAGCAGCAGCTTGTTGGCGGGGGCAACAGATACGCAGTATTTT
TRBJ1-1 NA NA TRBV12-3/TRBV12-4 CASSLGRRIEAFF TGTGCCAGCAGTTTGGGCAGGAGGATTGAAGCTTTCTTT
TRBJ1-4 NA TRBD1 TRBV5-1 CASSLGDRENEKLFF TGCGCCAGCAGCTTGGGGGACAGGGAAAATGAAAAACTGTTTTTT
TRBJ1-1 medium-sized NA TRBV7-3 CASSLFRGANTEAFF TGTGCCAGCAGCTTATTCCGGGGGGCTAACACTGAAGCTTTCTTT
TRBJ2-1 NA TRBD2 TRBV5-1 CASSLAGLAGGYNEQFF TGCGCCAGCAGCTTGGCCGGGCTAGCGGGAGGATACAATGAGCAGTTCTTC
TRBJ1-2 NA NA TRBV5-1 CASSFGGQPYGYTF TGCGCCAGCAGCTTTGGAGGACAGCCCTATGGCTACACCTTC
TRBJ1-3 NA NA TRBV21-1 CASSSGQGRSGNTIYF TGTGCCAGCAGCTCCGGACAGGGTAGGTCTGGAAACACCATATATTTT
TRBJ2-2 few TRBD2 TRBV5-4 CASSSPTSAGTGELFF TGTGCCAGCAGCTCCCCAACTAGCGCGGGCACCGGGGAGCTGTTTTTT
TRBJ1-2 NA TRBD1 TRBV11-2 CASSLEFGTGANTANYGYTF TGTGCCAGCAGCTTAGAGTTCGGGACAGGGGCTAATACGGCTAACTATGGCTACACCTTC
TRBJ1-2 NA TRBD1 TRBV7-9 CASSPTGGPYYGYTF TGTGCCAGCAGCCCCACAGGGGGGCCCTACTATGGCTACACCTTC
TRBJ2-7 NA NA TRBV6-5 CASRTLGVVYEQYF TGTGCCAGCAGGACCCTAGGGGTTGTCTACGAGCAGTACTTC
TRBJ2-1 NA TRBD2 TRBV18 CASILTGTSVFNEQFF TGTGCCAGCATTCTCACAGGGACTAGCGTCTTCAATGAGCAGTTCTTC
TRBJ2-6 NA NA TRBV5-1 CASSPIGGTGSGANVLTF TGCGCCAGCAGCCCGATAGGGGGAACTGGCTCTGGGGCCAACGTCCTGACTTTC
TRBJ2-5 NA TRBD1 TRBV6-5 CASSYRTGWETQYF TGTGCCAGCAGTTACCGGACAGGGTGGGAGACCCAGTACTTC